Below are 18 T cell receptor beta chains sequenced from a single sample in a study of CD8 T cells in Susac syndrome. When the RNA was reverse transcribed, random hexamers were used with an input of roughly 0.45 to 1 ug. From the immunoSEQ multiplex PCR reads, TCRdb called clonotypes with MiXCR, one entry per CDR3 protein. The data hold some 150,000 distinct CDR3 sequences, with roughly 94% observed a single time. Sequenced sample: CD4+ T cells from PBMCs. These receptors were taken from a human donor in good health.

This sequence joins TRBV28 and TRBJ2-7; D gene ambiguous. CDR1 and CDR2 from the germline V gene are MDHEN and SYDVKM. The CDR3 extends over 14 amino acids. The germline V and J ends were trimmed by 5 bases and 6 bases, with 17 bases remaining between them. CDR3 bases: TGTGCCAGCAGTCCCACCGGTCTTCTGGCCGAGCAGTACTTC. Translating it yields CASSPTGLLAEQYF.

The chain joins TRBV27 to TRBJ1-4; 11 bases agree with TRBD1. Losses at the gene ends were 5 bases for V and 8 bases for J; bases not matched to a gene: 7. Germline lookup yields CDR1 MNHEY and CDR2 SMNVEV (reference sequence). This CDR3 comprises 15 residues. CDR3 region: CASSPPGTGGEKLFF. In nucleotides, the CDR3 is TGTGCCAGCAGTCCCCCGGGGACAGGGGGGGAAAAACTGTTTTTT.

This CDR3 reads CAITGQGYEQYF. The CDR3 DNA sequence: TGTGCCATCACCGGACAGGGCTACGAGCAGTACTTC. This chain links TRBV10-3 with TRBJ2-7, with TRBD1 matching 8 bases. CDR1 is ENHRY, CDR2 SYGVKD, per germline. The CDR3 has 12 residues. J gave up 3 bases and V 7 bases, and 2 bases lay outside the gene matches.

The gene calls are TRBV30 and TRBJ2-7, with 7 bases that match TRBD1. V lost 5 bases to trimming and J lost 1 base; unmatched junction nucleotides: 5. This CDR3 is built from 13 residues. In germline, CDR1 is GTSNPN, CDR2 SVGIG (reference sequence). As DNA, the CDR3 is TGTGCCTGGTCCCGGGACAGATCCTACGAGCAGTACTTC. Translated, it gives CAWSRDRSYEQYF.

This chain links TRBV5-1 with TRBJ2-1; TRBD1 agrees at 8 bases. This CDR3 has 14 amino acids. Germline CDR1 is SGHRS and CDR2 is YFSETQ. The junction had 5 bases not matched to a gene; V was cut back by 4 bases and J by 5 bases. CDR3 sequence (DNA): TGCGCCAGCAGCCTCCGGACAGGGAACAATGAGCAGTTCTTC. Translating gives CASSLRTGNNEQFF.

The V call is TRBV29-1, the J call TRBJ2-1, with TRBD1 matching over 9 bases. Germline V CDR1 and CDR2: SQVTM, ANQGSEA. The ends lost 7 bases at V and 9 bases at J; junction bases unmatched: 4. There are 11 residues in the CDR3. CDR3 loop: CSAGQGGEQFF. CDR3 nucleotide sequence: TGCAGCGCGGGACAGGGCGGTGAGCAGTTCTTC.

CDR3 sequence: CASSIRWSEAFF. The CDR3 coding sequence is TGTGCCAGTAGTATACGCTGGTCTGAAGCTTTCTTT. This chain joins TRBV19 and TRBJ1-1; D call uncertain. This CDR3 contains 12 residues. The germline V gene has CDR1 LNHDA and CDR2 SQIVND (reference sequence). Trimming left V 2 bases short and J 6 bases short, with 7 bases between.

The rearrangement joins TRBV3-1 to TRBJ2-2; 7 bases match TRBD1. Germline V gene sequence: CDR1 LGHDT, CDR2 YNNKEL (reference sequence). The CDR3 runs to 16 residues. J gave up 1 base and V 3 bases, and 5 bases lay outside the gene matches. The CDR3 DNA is TGTGCCAGCAGCCATCAGAACAGGGGGAACACCGGGGAGCTGTTTTTT. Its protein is CASSHQNRGNTGELFF.

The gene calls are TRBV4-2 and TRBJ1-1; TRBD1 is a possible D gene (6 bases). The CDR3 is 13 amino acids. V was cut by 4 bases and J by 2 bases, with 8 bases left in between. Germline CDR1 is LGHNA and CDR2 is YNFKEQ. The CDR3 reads CASSRTANTEAFF. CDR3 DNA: TGTGCCAGCAGCCGGACAGCTAACACTGAAGCTTTCTTT.

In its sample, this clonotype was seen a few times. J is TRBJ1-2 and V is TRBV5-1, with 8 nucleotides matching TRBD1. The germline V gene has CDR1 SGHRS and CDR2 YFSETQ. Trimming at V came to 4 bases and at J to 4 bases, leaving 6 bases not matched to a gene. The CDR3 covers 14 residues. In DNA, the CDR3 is TGCGCCAGCAGCCTTGACAGGGGTAGCTATGGCTACACCTTC. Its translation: CASSLDRGSYGYTF.

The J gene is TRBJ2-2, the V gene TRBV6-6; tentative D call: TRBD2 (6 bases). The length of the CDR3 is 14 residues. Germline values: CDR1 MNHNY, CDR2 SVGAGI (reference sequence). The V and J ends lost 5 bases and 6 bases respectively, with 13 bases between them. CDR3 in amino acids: CASSPLGGSGELFF. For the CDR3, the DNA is TGTGCCAGCAGTCCGCTGGGGGGATCCGGGGAGCTGTTTTTT.

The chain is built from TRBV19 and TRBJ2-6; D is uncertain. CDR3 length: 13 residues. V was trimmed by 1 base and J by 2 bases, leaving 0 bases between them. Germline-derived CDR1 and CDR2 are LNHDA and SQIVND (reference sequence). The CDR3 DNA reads TGTGCCAGTAGTATAGCTGGGGCCAACGTCCTGACTTTC. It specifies CASSIAGANVLTF.

This CDR3 is CASSIDRGKAEAFF. For the CDR3, the DNA is TGTGCCAGCAGCATTGACAGGGGGAAGGCTGAAGCTTTCTTT. The chain links TRBV12-3 or TRBV12-4 to TRBJ1-1; 9 nucleotides align to TRBD1. J lost 6 bases, V lost 6 bases, and 8 bases had no gene match. This CDR3 has 14 residues.

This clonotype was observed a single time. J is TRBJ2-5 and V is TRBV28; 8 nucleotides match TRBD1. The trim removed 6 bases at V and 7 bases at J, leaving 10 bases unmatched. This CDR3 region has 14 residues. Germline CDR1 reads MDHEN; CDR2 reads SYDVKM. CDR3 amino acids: CASRPGQGARTQYF. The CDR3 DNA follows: TGTGCCAGCAGGCCCGGACAGGGCGCCCGGACCCAGTACTTC.

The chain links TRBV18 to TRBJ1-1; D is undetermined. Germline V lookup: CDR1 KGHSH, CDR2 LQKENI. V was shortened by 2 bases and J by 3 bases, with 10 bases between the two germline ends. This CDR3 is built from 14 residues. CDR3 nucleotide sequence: TGTGCCAGCTCACCATCGGCAGGAGACACTGAAGCTTTCTTT. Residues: CASSPSAGDTEAFF.

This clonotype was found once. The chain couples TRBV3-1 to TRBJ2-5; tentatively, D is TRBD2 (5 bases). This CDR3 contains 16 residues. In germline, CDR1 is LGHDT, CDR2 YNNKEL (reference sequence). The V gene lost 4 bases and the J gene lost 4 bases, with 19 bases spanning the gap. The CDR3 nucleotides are TGTGCCAGCAGCCCACCGGGGTCAAGAAGCCTAGAGACCCAGTACTTC. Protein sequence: CASSPPGSRSLETQYF.

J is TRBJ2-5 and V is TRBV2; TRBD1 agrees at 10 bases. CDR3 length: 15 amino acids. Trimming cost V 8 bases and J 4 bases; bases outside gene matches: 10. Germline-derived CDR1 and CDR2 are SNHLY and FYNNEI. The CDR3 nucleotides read TGTGCCAGCTCTATTCGGACAGGGGGAGGAGAGACCCAGTACTTC. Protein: CASSIRTGGGETQYF.

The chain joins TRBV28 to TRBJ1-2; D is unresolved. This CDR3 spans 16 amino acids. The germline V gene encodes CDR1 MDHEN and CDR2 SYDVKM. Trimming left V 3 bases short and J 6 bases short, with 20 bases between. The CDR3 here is CASSLASAFFGDGYTF. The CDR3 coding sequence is TGTGCCAGCAGTTTGGCCTCGGCCTTTTTCGGGGATGGCTACACCTTC.